These 16 T cell receptor beta chains share one sample of origin, sequenced in a study of early T cells in non-severe SARS-CoV-2 infection. One entry per CDR3 protein results from TCRdb running MiXCR on the 5' RACE reads. This sample has about 99,000 distinct CDR3 sequences, with approximately 16% found just once. The sequenced sample was whole blood. These receptor sequences come from an adult who was a healthcare worker with PCR-confirmed SARS-CoV-2 infection or an uninfected control (not recorded which).

In its sample, this clonotype was seen a few times. The rearrangement joins TRBV28 to TRBJ2-1; TRBD2 matches at 7 bases. The CDR3 covers 16 residues. Trimming removed 6 bases from V and 7 bases from J; junction bases left unmatched: 15. The V gene's germline CDR1 is MDHEN and CDR2 SYDVKM. The CDR3 coding sequence is TGTGCCAGCAGCCCCATGGGAGGGGAGATTCGGAATGAGCAGTTCTTC. It codes for CASSPMGGEIRNEQFF.

This rearrangement joins TRBV28 to TRBJ1-2, with D perhaps TRBD1 (6 bases). V was cut by 3 bases and J by 8 bases, with 16 bases left in between. CDR1 MDHEN and CDR2 SYDVKM come from the germline V gene. The CDR3 has 14 residues. CDR3 coding DNA: TGTGCCAGCAGTTTCAACAGGGCAGCGCGGGGCTACACCTTC. Encoded protein: CASSFNRAARGYTF.

This clonotype was recorded at least ten times. The rearrangement uses TRBV10-3 and TRBJ2-2; possible D gene TRBD2, 5 bases. The V end lost 0 bases, the J end lost 6 bases, and 11 bases lay between the germline ends. Germline V CDR1 and CDR2: ENHRY, SYGVKD. The length of the CDR3 is 15 residues. CDR3 residues: CAISESRERAGELFF. The CDR3 DNA reads TGTGCCATCAGTGAGTCGAGGGAGAGAGCCGGGGAGCTGTTTTTT.

This clonotype turned up a few times. The chain combines TRBV28 with TRBJ2-1; 8 bases line up with TRBD1. This CDR3 has 12 residues. CDR1 and CDR2 (germline): MDHEN, SYDVKM. Trimming took 1 base from V and 10 from J; bases not matched to a gene: 0. Here the CDR3 DNA reads TGTGCCAGCAGTTTATCAGGGGGCGAGCAGTTCTTC. Translated, it gives CASSLSGGEQFF.

The chain uses TRBV18 and TRBJ2-7; D remains ambiguous. The CDR3 sequence is 16 residues long. CDR1 is KGHSH, CDR2 LQKENI, per germline. Deletions cut 0 bases from V and 2 bases from J, with 14 bases between. The CDR3 DNA is TGTGCCAGCTCACCACCCCATGCTAGAAAGGCCTACGAGCAGTACTTC. Translation: CASSPPHARKAYEQYF.

This clonotype has a handful of counts. J is TRBJ2-5 and V is TRBV5-1; no firm D call. The CDR3 loop spans 15 amino acids. The germline gives CDR1 SGHRS, CDR2 YFSETQ. Trimming shortened V by 2 bases and J by 1 base, and 12 bases separated the two germline ends. CDR3 sequence: CASSLSGDPQETQYF. The CDR3 DNA reads as TGCGCCAGCAGCTTATCAGGCGACCCCCAAGAGACCCAGTACTTC.

V and J are TRBV9 and TRBJ1-5; no clear D. In germline, CDR1 is SGDLS, CDR2 YYNGEE. The CDR3 runs to 14 residues. Trimming cost V 3 bases and J 0 bases, with 7 bases left between them. The CDR3 DNA sequence: TGTGCCAGCAGCGCATGGGATAGCAATCAGCCCCAGCATTTT. It specifies CASSAWDSNQPQHF.

V gene TRBV7-9 combines with J gene TRBJ2-1; D not resolved. This CDR3 spans 12 amino acids. The V gene lost 5 bases and the J gene lost 8 bases, with 10 bases spanning the gap. Per germline, CDR1 SEHNR and CDR2 FQNEAQ (reference sequence). Here the CDR3 reads CASSLFADEQFF. The CDR3 DNA reads as TGTGCCAGCAGCCTCTTTGCGGATGAGCAGTTCTTC.

The chain is built from TRBV7-2 and TRBJ2-7; a weak D match, TRBD1 (5 bases). CDR1 and CDR2 from the germline V gene are SGHTA and FQGNSA. Trimming stripped 2 bases from V and 5 bases from J, with 13 bases between. CDR3 length: 14 residues. CDR3 sequence reads: CASSLQGRGHEQYF. CDR3 coding DNA: TGTGCCAGCAGCTTACAGGGAAGAGGCCACGAGCAGTACTTC.

The chain couples TRBV6-6 to TRBJ1-4, with D tentatively TRBD1 (5 bases). V was clipped by 5 bases and J by 10 bases, with 11 bases between them. The CDR3 sequence is 12 residues long. In germline, CDR1 is MNHNY, CDR2 SVGAGI (reference sequence). The CDR3 loop is CASSVFGGKLFF. DNA for the CDR3: TGTGCCAGCAGTGTTTTTGGGGGAAAACTGTTTTTT.

This clonotype has only a few counts. The chain joins TRBV7-9 to TRBJ1-2, with D possibly matching TRBD1 (5 bases). The CDR3 consists of 13 residues. Trimming removed 6 bases from V and 3 bases from J, with 11 bases in between. Per the germline V gene, CDR1 is SEHNR and CDR2 is FQNEAQ (reference sequence). CDR3 amino acids: CASRITGHYGYTF. CDR3 DNA: TGTGCCAGCAGAATTACAGGCCACTATGGCTACACCTTC.

The rearrangement links TRBV20-1 to TRBJ1-2; D uncertain. V shed 0 bases and J shed 7 bases, with 12 bases lying between them. This CDR3 has 13 residues. Germline V gene lookup returns CDR1 DFQATT and CDR2 SNEGSKA (reference sequence). In nucleotides, the CDR3 is TGCAGTGCTAGAGACAGTAACTTAGGTGGCTACACCTTC. Amino acids: CSARDSNLGGYTF.

The rearrangement joins TRBV11-3 to TRBJ2-1; D not resolved. The CDR3 loop spans 13 amino acids. The germline CDR1 and CDR2 sequences are SGHNT and YENEEA. Trimming pared 1 base from V and 4 bases from J, leaving 5 bases between. The CDR3 nucleotides read TGTGCCAGCAGCTTAGGAGTTTACAATGAGCAGTTCTTC. This encodes CASSLGVYNEQFF.

This clonotype was seen a handful of times. The chain recombines TRBV4-2 with TRBJ2-2; D remains unclear. The CDR3 runs to 16 residues. Germline-derived CDR1 and CDR2 are LGHNA and YNFKEQ. V shed 0 bases and J shed 0 bases, with 8 bases lying between them. The CDR3 is CASSQDLAPNTGELFF. CDR3 DNA: TGTGCCAGCAGCCAAGACTTGGCCCCGAACACCGGGGAGCTGTTTTTT.

V and J are TRBV15 and TRBJ2-5; D is ambiguous. CDR1 is LNHNV, CDR2 YYDKDF, per germline (reference sequence). V was cut by 3 bases and J by 4 bases, with 9 bases left in between. The CDR3 loop spans 13 amino acids. The CDR3 loop reads CATSSPLGETQYF. Here the CDR3 DNA reads TGTGCCACCAGCAGCCCTCTCGGAGAGACCCAGTACTTC.

This clonotype was counted many times. CDR3 coding DNA: TGTGCCAGTACCGACAGGGGAGGAGGCTACACCTTC. Amino acid sequence: CASTDRGGGYTF. This rearrangement joins TRBV19 to TRBJ1-2; the match to TRBD1 covers 8 bases. V trimming: 7 bases; J trimming: 8 bases; junction bases outside the gene matches: 6. The germline V gene encodes CDR1 LNHDA and CDR2 SQIVND (reference sequence). This CDR3 is built from 12 residues.